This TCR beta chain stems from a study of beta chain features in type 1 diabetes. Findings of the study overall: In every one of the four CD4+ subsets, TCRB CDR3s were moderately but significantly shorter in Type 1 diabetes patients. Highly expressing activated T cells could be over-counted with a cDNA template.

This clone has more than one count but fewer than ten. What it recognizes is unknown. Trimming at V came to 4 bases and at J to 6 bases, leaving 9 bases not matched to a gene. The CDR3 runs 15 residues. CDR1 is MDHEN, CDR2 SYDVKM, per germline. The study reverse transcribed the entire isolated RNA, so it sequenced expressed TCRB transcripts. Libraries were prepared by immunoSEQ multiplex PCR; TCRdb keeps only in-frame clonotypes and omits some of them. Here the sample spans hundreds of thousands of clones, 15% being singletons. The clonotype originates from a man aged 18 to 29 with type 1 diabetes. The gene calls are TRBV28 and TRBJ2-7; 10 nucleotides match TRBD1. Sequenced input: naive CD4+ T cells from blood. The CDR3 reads CASSSAGTGVSEQYF. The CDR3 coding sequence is TGTGCCAGCAGTTCTGCCGGGACAGGGGTATCCGAGCAGTACTTC.